These 23 T cell receptor beta chains originate from one sample sequenced in a study of blood T cell repertoires in COVID-19. TCRdb's copy holds only in-frame clones and misses some; the assay was immunoSEQ multiplex PCR. The sample has 250,000 or so clones; approximately 82% are singletons. Material for sequencing was peripheral blood. The receptors derive from a man in his forties who had recovered from COVID-19.

This clone was picked up one time. The chain joins TRBV4-1 to TRBJ2-6; TRBD1 is a possible D gene (5 bases). V lost 0 bases and J 2 bases, leaving 11 bases between the germline ends. The CDR3 sequence is 17 residues long. CDR1 MGHRA and CDR2 YSYEKL come from the germline V gene. The DNA for the CDR3 is TGCGCCAGCAGCCAAGATCTCAGGGCGGCTGGGGCCAACGTCCTGACTTTC. Amino acid sequence: CASSQDLRAAGANVLTF.

This rearrangement joins TRBV6-5 to TRBJ2-7, with 8 bases aligning to TRBD2. CDR1 is MNHEY, CDR2 SVGAGI, per germline. The CDR3 contains 15 residues. J lost 2 bases, V lost 5 bases, and 8 bases had no gene match. The CDR3 here is CASSTRAGGPYEQYF. The CDR3 nucleotides read TGTGCCAGCAGTACTAGGGCGGGGGGCCCCTACGAGCAGTACTTC.

The chain combines TRBV4-3 with TRBJ1-1, with D unresolved. The germline CDR1 and CDR2 sequences are LGHNA and YSLEER. V was pared by 1 base and J by 3 bases, with 12 bases between. The CDR3 extends over 15 amino acids. CDR3 in amino acids: CASSQGLVVDTEAFF. For the CDR3, the DNA is TGCGCCAGCAGCCAAGGTTTGGTGGTAGACACTGAAGCTTTCTTT.

About this clone itself: An end of the junction does not agree with germline; a read error may underlie this. This chain uses TRBV7-2 with TRBJ1-2; TRBD1 matches 11 bases. In germline, CDR1 is SGHTA, CDR2 FQGNSA. CDR3 length equals 16 residues. The CDR3 sequence is CASSLEVGTGGSNSKF. The CDR3 DNA is TGTGCCAGCAGCTTAGAGGTGGGGACAGGGGGTTCAAATTCCAAGTTC.

The chain combines TRBV6-2 or TRBV6-3 with TRBJ1-5, with TRBD1 matching 7 bases. The V segment lost 2 bases and the J segment 1 base; nucleotides outside the gene matches: 11. The CDR3 sequence is 18 residues long. The germline gives CDR1 MNHEY, CDR2 SVGEGT. The CDR3 spells CASSYQGGGDPSNQPQHF. As DNA, the CDR3 is TGTGCCAGCAGTTACCAGGGGGGCGGGGATCCGAGCAATCAGCCCCAGCATTTT.

With regard to this clone: This CDR3 is also generated by other DNA sequences in the sample. The rearrangement links TRBV6-4 to TRBJ2-7, with D perhaps TRBD2 (6 bases). The CDR3 consists of 15 residues. V was trimmed by 6 bases and J by 0 bases, leaving 15 bases between them. Germline loops: CDR1 MRHNA, CDR2 SNTAGT. CDR3 protein: CASSESAGSSYEQYF. For the CDR3, the DNA is TGTGCCAGCAGCGAGTCGGCGGGAAGCTCCTACGAGCAGTACTTC.

The chain couples TRBV6-2 or TRBV6-3 to TRBJ2-3, with a weak D call TRBD2 (6 bases). Deletions cut 4 bases from V and 4 bases from J, with 12 bases between. This CDR3 has 14 amino acids. Germline-derived CDR1 and CDR2 are MNHEY and SVGEGT. CDR3 sequence: CASSWGLLSDTQYF. Here the CDR3 DNA reads TGTGCCAGCAGTTGGGGACTCCTGTCAGATACGCAGTATTTT.

This chain connects TRBV7-9 to TRBJ2-7; 10 bases agree with TRBD2. The CDR3 is 15 amino acids. CDR1 SEHNR and CDR2 FQNEAQ come from the germline V gene (reference sequence). The J segment lost 7 bases and the V segment lost 4 bases, leaving 10 bases of the junction unmatched. In nucleotides, the CDR3 is TGTGCCAGCAGCTACCGTCTAGCGGGAGTGGTAGAGCAGTACTTC. As protein: CASSYRLAGVVEQYF.

There are a few counts of this clone. This chain uses TRBV7-2 with TRBJ2-7; TRBD1 agrees at 7 bases. The germline V gene has CDR1 SGHTA and CDR2 FQGNSA. V gave up 5 bases and J gave up 0 bases; unmatched junction bases: 10. This CDR3 contains 16 residues. CDR3 loop: CASSPSSRDSSYEQYF. The CDR3 nucleotides are TGTGCCAGCAGCCCAAGCAGCCGGGACAGCTCCTACGAGCAGTACTTC.

The chain combines TRBV4-1 with TRBJ2-7; 7 bases are shared with TRBD1. V was pared by 4 bases and J by 6 bases, with 15 bases of the junction left unmatched. Germline V gives CDR1 MGHRA, CDR2 YSYEKL. This CDR3 comprises 16 residues. DNA of the CDR3: TGCGCCAGCAGCCCTCGGGGCAGGGGGAATGAGCGCGAGCAGTACTTC. It encodes CASSPRGRGNEREQYF.

J is TRBJ2-7 and V is TRBV6-2 or TRBV6-3; perhaps TRBD1 as D (6 bases). The CDR3 spans 12 residues. Trimming took off 2 bases at V and 6 bases at J, with 8 bases between the two ends. In germline, CDR1 is MNHEY, CDR2 SVGEGT. The CDR3 sequence is CASSYHRVEQYF. DNA of the CDR3: TGTGCCAGCAGTTACCACAGGGTCGAGCAGTACTTC.

This rearrangement joins TRBV5-6 to TRBJ1-3; TRBD1 might be the D (5 bases). The CDR3 length is 17 residues. The germline V and J ends were trimmed by 0 bases and 0 bases, with 13 bases remaining between them. The germline CDR1 and CDR2 sequences are SGHDT and YYEEEE. As DNA, the CDR3 is TGTGCCAGCAGCTTGGATGGACACCCGAGCTCTGGAAACACCATATATTTT. Amino acids: CASSLDGHPSSGNTIYF.

The chain couples TRBV10-3 to TRBJ1-1; no firm D call. Trimming removed 6 bases at V and 6 bases at J, with 14 bases between. The germline V gene has CDR1 ENHRY and CDR2 SYGVKD. The CDR3 is made up of 13 amino acids. The CDR3 here is CAIREQMGAEAFF. CDR3 nucleotide sequence: TGTGCCATCAGAGAACAGATGGGCGCTGAAGCTTTCTTT.

Only a few counts were recorded for this clone. The chain has TRBV25-1 and TRBJ1-2, with TRBD1 as a possible D gene (5 bases). V was shortened by 4 bases and J by 3 bases, with 12 bases between the two germline ends. Germline V lookup: CDR1 MGHDK, CDR2 SYGVNS. The CDR3 totals 14 residues. The CDR3 sequence is CASSGQIFDYGYTF. DNA of the CDR3: TGTGCCAGCAGTGGACAGATATTTGACTATGGCTACACCTTC.

Notes on this clone: The sample contains more than one DNA sequence encoding this CDR3. The rearrangement uses TRBV5-6 and TRBJ2-7; D call uncertain. Germline V gene data show CDR1 as SGHDT and CDR2 as YYEEEE. V lost 4 bases and J lost 4, with 9 bases in between. The CDR3 has 12 residues. The CDR3 DNA is TGTGCCAGCAGCCGATCTAGATACGAGCAGTACTTC. It translates to CASSRSRYEQYF.

V usage is TRBV6-2 or TRBV6-3 and J usage is TRBJ2-7; a possible D gene is TRBD1 (6 bases). CDR3 length: 13 amino acids. Germline V gene sequence: CDR1 MNHEY, CDR2 SVGEGT. Trimming pared 9 bases from V and 3 bases from J, leaving 15 bases between. The CDR3 here is CASSATGRYEQYF. The CDR3 region has the DNA TGTGCCAGTAGTGCGACAGGCCGCTACGAGCAGTACTTC.

CDR3 region: CASSLGAGQGNSPLHF. The CDR3, as DNA: TGCGCCAGCAGCTTGGGAGCAGGACAGGGTAATTCACCCCTCCACTTT. The chain employs TRBV5-1 and TRBJ1-6; 8 nucleotides agree with TRBD1. J was trimmed by 6 bases and V by 0 bases; bases with no gene match: 5. This CDR3 contains 16 residues. CDR1 is SGHRS and CDR2 is YFSETQ in the germline V gene. Filled out from reference TRBV5-1 and TRBJ1-6, the complete variable domain reads KAGVTQTPRYLIKTRGQQVTLSCSPISGHRSVSWYQQTPGQGLQFLFEYFSETQRNKGNFPGRFSGRQFSNSRSEMNVSTLELGDSALYLCASSLGAGQGNSPLHFGNGTRLTVT.

The chain uses TRBV7-2 and TRBJ2-1; the match to TRBD2 covers 10 bases. The germline V gene encodes CDR1 SGHTA and CDR2 FQGNSA. Trimming at V came to 5 bases and at J to 6 bases, leaving 7 bases not matched to a gene. This CDR3 comprises 15 residues. The CDR3 DNA reads TGTGCCAGCAGCACCGTAGCGGGGGGCTTCAATGAGCAGTTCTTC. It specifies CASSTVAGGFNEQFF.

The CDR3 bases are TGCGCCAGCAGCTTGAGAGCGACTAGCGGTGAAAACATTCAGTACTTC. Protein product: CASSLRATSGENIQYF. The chain is built from TRBV5-1 and TRBJ2-4; TRBD2 matches 9 bases. V lost 1 base to trimming and J lost 5 bases; unmatched junction nucleotides: 7. The germline CDR1 and CDR2 sequences are SGHRS and YFSETQ. The CDR3 contains 16 residues.

This clone was observed once. The chain joins TRBV12-3 or TRBV12-4 to TRBJ2-5; the match to TRBD1 covers 8 bases. The CDR3 is 12 amino acids. The junction had 4 bases not matched to a gene; V was cut back by 9 bases and J by 4 bases. CDR3 sequence reads: CARQGVGETQYF. In DNA, the CDR3 is TGTGCCAGACAGGGGGTTGGAGAGACCCAGTACTTC.

The chain couples TRBV7-9 to TRBJ1-2; D may be TRBD1 (5 bases). Looked up from germline, CDR1 is SEHNR and CDR2 is FQNEAQ (reference sequence). CDR3 length: 14 amino acids. The CDR3 region is CAAGEDRRFYGYTF. The DNA for the CDR3 is TGTGCAGCGGGGGAGGACCGGCGATTCTATGGCTACACCTTC.

This chain uses TRBV6-2 or TRBV6-3 with TRBJ2-7, with a tentative D call TRBD2 (5 bases). CDR3 length: 15 amino acids. Trimming cost V 3 bases and J 1 base, with 13 bases left between them. Germline CDR1 and CDR2: MNHEY and SVGEGT. The CDR3 bases are TGTGCCAGCAGTTATCTCGGGGAGAGGTCCTACGAGCAGTACTTC. Encoded protein: CASSYLGERSYEQYF.

The genes are TRBV2 and TRBJ1-3; 7 nucleotides agree with TRBD1. This CDR3 region has 15 residues. The V gene end was trimmed by 7 bases and the J gene end by 0 bases; junction bases not matched to a gene: 6. Germline CDR1 SNHLY, CDR2 FYNNEI. The CDR3 sequence is CASKGQRFSGNTIYF. For the CDR3, the DNA is TGTGCCAGCAAGGGACAGAGATTCTCTGGAAACACCATATATTTT.